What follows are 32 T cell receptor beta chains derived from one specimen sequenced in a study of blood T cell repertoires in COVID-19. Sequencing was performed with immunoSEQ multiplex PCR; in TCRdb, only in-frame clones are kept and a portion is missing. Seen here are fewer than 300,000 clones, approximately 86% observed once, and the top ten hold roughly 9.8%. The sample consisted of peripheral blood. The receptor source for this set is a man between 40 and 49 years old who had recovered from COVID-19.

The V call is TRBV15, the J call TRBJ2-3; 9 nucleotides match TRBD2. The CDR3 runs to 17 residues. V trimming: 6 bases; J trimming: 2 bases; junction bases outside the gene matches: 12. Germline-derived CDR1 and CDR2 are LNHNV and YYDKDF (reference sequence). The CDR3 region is CATRGPGKRGVTDTQYF. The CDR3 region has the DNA TGTGCCACCAGGGGCCCTGGGAAGCGGGGGGTCACAGATACGCAGTATTTT.

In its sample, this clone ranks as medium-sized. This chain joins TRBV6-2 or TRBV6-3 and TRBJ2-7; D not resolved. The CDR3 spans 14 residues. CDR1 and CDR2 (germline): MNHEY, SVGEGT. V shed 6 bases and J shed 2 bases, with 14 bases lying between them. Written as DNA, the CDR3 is TGTGCCAGCAGCCGCCCGGGTTTGCCCTACGAGCAGTACTTC. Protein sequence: CASSRPGLPYEQYF.

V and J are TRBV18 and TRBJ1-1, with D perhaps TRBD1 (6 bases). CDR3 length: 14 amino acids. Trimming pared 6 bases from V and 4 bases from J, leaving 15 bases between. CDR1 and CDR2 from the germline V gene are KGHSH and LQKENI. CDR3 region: CASSRPGVSTEAFF. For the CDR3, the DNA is TGTGCCAGCTCGAGGCCAGGGGTAAGCACTGAAGCTTTCTTT.

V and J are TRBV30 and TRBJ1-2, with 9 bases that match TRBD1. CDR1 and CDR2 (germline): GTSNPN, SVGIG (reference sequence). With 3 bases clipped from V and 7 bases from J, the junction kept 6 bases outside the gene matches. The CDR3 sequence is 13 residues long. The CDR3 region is CAWSGTGRLGYTF. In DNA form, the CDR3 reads TGTGCCTGGAGCGGGACAGGGAGGCTTGGCTACACCTTC.

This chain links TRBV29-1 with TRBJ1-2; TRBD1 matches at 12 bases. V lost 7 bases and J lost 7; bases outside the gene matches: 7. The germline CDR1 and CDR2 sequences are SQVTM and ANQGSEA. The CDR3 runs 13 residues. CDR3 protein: CSAGDRGQSGYTF. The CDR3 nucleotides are TGCAGCGCCGGGGACAGGGGGCAGAGTGGCTACACCTTC.

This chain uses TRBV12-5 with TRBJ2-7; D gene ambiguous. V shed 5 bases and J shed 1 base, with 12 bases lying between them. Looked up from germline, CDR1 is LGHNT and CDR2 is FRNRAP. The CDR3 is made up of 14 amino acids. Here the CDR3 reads CASGPPQVSYEQYF. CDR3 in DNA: TGTGCTAGTGGTCCCCCCCAGGTATCCTACGAGCAGTACTTC.

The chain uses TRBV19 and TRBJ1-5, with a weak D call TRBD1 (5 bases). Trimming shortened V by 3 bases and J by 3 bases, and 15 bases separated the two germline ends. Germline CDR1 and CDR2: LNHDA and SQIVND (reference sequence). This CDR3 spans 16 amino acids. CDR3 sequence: CASSIPTRGDNQPQHF. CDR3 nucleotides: TGTGCCAGTAGTATCCCCACTCGGGGGGACAATCAGCCCCAGCATTTT.

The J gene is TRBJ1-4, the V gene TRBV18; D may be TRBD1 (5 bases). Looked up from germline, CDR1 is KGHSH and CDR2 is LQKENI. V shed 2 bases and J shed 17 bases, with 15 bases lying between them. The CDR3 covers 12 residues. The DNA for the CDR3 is TGTGCCAGCTCACCATTATCGGACATACTATTTTTT. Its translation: CASSPLSDILFF.

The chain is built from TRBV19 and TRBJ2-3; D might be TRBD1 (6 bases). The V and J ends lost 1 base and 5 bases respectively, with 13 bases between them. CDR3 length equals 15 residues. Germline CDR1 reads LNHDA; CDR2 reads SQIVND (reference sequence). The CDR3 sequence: CASSIGGPGGDTQYF. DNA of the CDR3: TGTGCCAGTAGTATAGGGGGGCCCGGTGGAGATACGCAGTATTTT.

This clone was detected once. Here the CDR3 reads CAISPLGGGTEAFF. In nucleotides, the CDR3 is TGTGCCATCAGTCCCTTAGGTGGGGGGACGGAGGCTTTCTTT. V usage is TRBV10-3 and J usage is TRBJ1-1, with a tentative D call TRBD1 (5 bases). The germline gives CDR1 ENHRY, CDR2 SYGVKD. Trimming pared 5 bases from V and 11 bases from J, leaving 21 bases between. The CDR3 spans 14 residues.

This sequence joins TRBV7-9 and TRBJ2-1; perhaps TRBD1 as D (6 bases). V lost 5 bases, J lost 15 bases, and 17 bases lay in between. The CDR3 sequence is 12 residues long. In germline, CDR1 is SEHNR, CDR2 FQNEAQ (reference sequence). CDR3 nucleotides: TGTGCCAGCAGCCCCGGGGCACAGGGTCTGTTCTTC. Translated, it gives CASSPGAQGLFF.

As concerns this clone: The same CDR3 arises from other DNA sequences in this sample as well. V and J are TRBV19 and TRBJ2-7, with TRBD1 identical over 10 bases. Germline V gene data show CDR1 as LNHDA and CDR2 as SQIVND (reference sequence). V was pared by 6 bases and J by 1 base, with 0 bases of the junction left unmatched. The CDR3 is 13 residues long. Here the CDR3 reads CASRDRGSYEQYF. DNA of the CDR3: TGTGCCAGTAGGGACAGGGGGTCCTACGAGCAGTACTTC. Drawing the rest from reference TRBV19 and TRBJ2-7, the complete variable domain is DGGITQSPKYLFRKEGQNVTLSCEQNLNHDAMYWYRQDPGQGLRLIYYSQIVNDFQKGDIAEGYSVSREKKESFPLTVTSAQKNPTAFYLCASRDRGSYEQYFGPGTRLTVT.

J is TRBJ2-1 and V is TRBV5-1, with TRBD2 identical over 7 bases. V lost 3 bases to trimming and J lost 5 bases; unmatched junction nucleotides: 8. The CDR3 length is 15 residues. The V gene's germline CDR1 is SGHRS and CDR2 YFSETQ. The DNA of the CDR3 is TGCGCCAGCAGCTATAACAGCGGGACCCACAATGAGCAGTTCTTC. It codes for CASSYNSGTHNEQFF.

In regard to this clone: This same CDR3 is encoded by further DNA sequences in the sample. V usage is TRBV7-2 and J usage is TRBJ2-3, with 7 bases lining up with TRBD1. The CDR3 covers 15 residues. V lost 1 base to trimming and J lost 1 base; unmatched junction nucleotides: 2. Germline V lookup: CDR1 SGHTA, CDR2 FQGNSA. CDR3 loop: CASSLGGGRTDTQYF. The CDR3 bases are TGTGCCAGCAGCTTAGGAGGGGGCCGCACAGATACGCAGTATTTT. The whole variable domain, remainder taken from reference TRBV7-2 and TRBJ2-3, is GAGVSQSPSNKVTEKGKDVELRCDPISGHTALYWYRQSLGQGLEFLIYFQGNSAPDKSGLPSDRFSAERTGGSVSTLTIQRTQQEDSAVYLCASSLGGGRTDTQYFGPGTRLTVL.

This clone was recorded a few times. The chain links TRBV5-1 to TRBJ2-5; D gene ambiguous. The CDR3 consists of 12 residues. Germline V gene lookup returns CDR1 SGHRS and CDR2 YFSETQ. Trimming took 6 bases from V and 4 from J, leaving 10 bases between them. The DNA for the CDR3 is TGCGCCAGCAAACCCTCCGGAGAGACCCAGTACTTC. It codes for CASKPSGETQYF.

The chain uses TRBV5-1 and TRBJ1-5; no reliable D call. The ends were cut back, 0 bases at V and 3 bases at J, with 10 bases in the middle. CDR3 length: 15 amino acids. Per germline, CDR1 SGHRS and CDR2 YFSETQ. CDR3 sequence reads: CASSLDTGDNQPQHF. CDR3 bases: TGCGCCAGCAGCTTGGATACGGGTGACAATCAGCCCCAGCATTTT.

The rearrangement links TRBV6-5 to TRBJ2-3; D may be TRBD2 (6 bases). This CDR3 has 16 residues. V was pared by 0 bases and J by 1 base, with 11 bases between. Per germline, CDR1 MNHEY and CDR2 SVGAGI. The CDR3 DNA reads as TGTGCCAGCAGTTACTCGAGGGGACTCGGCACAGATACGCAGTATTTT. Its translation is CASSYSRGLGTDTQYF.

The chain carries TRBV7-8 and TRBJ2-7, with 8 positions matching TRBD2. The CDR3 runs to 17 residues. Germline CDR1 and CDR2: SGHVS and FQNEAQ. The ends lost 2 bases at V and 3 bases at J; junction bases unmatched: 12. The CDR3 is CASSLYGRGAKLYEQYF. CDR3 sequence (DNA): TGTGCCAGCAGCTTATACGGGAGGGGGGCTAAACTCTACGAGCAGTACTTC.

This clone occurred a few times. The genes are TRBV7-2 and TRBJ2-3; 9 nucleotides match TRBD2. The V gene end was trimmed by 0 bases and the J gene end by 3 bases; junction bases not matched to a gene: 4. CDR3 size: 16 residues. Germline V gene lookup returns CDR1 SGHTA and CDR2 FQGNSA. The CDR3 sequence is CASSLAALAGTDTQYF. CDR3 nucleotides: TGTGCCAGCAGCTTAGCCGCGCTAGCGGGGACAGATACGCAGTATTTT.

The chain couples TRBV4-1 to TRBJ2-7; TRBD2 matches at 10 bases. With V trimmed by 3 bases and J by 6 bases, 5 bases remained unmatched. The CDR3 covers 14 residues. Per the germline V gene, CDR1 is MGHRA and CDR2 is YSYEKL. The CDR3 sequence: CASSHDWTSGEQYF. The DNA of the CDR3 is TGCGCCAGCAGCCACGACTGGACTAGCGGCGAGCAGTACTTC.

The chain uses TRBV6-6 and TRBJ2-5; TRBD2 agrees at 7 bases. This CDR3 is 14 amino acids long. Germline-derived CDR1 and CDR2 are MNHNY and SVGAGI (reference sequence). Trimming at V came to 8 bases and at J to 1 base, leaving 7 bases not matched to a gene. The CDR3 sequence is CASHSSGTQETQYF. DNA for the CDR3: TGTGCCAGCCACTCTAGCGGAACCCAAGAGACCCAGTACTTC.

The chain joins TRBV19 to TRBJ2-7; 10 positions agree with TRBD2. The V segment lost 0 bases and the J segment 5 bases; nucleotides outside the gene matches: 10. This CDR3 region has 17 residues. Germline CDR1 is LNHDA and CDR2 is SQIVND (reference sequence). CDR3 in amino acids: CASSIDIRLAGVNEQYF. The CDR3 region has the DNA TGTGCCAGTAGTATAGATATCCGCCTAGCGGGAGTGAACGAGCAGTACTTC. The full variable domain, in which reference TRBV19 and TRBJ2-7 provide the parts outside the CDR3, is DGGITQSPKYLFRKEGQNVTLSCEQNLNHDAMYWYRQDPGQGLRLIYYSQIVNDFQKGDIAEGYSVSREKKESFPLTVTSAQKNPTAFYLCASSIDIRLAGVNEQYFGPGTRLTVT.

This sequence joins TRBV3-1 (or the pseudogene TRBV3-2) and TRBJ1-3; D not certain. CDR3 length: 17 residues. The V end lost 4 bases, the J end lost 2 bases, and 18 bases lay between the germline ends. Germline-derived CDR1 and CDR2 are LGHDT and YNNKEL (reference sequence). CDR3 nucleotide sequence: TGTGCCAGCAGCCGAGCTACTCTAGGAGGGACTGGAAACACCATATATTTT. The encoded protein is CASSRATLGGTGNTIYF.

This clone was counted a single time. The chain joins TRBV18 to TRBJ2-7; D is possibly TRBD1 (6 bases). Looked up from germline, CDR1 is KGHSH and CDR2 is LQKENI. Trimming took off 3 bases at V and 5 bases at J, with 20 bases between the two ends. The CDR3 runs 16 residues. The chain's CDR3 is CASSPMDSLWGHEQYF. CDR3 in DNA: TGTGCCAGCTCACCCATGGACAGCCTATGGGGCCACGAGCAGTACTTC.

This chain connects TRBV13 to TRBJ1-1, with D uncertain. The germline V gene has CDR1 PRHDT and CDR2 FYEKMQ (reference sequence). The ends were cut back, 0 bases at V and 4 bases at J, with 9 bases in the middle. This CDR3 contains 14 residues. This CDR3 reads CASSLGRGATEAFF. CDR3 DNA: TGTGCCAGCAGCTTAGGCCGGGGAGCCACTGAAGCTTTCTTT. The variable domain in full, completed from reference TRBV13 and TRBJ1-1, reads AAGVIQSPRHLIKEKRETATLKCYPIPRHDTVYWYQQGPGQDPQFLISFYEKMQSDKGSIPDRFSAQQFSDYHSELNMSSLELGDSALYFCASSLGRGATEAFFGQGTRLTVV.

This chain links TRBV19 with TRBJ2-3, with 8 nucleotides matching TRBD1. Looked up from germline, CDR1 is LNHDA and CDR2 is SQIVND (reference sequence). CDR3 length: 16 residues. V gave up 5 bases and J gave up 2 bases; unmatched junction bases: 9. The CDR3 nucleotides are TGTGCCAGTAGTCTCGGCAGGGGGCGCCTCACAGATACGCAGTATTTT. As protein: CASSLGRGRLTDTQYF.

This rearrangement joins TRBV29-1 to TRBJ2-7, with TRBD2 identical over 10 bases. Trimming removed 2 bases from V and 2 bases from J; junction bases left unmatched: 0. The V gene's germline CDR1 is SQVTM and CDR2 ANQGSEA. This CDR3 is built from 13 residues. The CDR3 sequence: CSVELAGAYEQYF. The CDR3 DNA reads TGCAGCGTTGAACTAGCGGGGGCCTACGAGCAGTACTTC.

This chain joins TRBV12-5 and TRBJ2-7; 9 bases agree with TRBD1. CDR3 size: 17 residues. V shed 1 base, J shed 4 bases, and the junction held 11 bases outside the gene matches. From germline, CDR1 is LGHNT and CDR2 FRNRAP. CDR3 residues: CASGLASGTGLAYEQYF. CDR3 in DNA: TGTGCTAGTGGTTTGGCATCCGGGACAGGGCTCGCGTACGAGCAGTACTTC.

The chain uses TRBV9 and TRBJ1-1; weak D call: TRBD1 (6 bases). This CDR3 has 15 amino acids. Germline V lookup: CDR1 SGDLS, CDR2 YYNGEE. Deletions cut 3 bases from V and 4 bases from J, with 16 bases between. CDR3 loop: CASSGIGGSVTEAFF. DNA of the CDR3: TGTGCCAGCAGCGGGATAGGGGGTTCGGTCACTGAAGCTTTCTTT.

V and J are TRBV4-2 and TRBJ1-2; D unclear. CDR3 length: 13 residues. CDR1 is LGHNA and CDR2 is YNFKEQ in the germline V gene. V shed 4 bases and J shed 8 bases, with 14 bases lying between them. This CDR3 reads CASSLDFGTGYTF. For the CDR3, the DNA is TGTGCCAGCAGCCTGGACTTCGGAACAGGCTACACCTTC.

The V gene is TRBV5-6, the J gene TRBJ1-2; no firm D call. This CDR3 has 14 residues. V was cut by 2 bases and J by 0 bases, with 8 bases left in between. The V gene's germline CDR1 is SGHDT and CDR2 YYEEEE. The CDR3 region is CASSFYGANYGYTF. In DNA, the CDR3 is TGTGCCAGCAGCTTCTACGGAGCTAACTATGGCTACACCTTC.

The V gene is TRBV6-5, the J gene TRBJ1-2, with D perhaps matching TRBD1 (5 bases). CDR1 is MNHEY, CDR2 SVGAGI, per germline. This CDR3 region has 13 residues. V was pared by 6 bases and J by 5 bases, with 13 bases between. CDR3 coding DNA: TGTGCCAGCAGATACGGGGGGGAATATGGCTACACCTTC. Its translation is CASRYGGEYGYTF.